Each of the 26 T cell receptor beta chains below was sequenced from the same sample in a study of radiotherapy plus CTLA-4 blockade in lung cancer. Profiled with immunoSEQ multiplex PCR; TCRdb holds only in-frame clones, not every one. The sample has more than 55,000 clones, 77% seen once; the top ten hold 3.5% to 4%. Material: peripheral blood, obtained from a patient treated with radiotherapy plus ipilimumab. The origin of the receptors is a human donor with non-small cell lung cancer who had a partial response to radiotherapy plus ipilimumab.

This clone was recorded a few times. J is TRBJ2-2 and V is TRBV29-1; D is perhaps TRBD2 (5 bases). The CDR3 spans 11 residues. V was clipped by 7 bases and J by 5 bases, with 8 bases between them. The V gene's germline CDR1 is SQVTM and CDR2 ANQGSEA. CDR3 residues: CSASGTGELFF. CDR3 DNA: TGCAGCGCGTCGGGGACCGGGGAGCTGTTTTTT.

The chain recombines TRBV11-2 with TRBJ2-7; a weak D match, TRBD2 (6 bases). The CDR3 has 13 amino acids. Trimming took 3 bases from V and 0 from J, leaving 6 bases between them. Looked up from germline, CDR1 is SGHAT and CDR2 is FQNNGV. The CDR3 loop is CASSFSGSYEQYF. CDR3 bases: TGTGCCAGCAGCTTTAGCGGCTCCTACGAGCAGTACTTC.

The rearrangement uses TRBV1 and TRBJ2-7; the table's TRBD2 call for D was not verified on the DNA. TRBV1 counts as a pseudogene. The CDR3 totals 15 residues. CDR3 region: CTSSQGTSESYEQYF. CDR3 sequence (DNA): TGCACCAGCAGCCAAGGGACTAGCGAGAGCTACGAGCAGTACTTC.

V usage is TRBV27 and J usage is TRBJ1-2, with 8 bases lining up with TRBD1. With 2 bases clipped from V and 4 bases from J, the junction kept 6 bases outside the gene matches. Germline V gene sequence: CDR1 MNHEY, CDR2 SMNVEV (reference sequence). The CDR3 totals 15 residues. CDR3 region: CASSLRGDRFYGYTF. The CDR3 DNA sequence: TGTGCCAGCAGTTTACGGGGGGACAGGTTCTATGGCTACACCTTC.

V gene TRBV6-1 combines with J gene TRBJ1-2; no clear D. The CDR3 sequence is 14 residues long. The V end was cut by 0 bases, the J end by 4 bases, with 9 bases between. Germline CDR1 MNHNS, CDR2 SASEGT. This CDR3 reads CASSEAVQFYGYTF. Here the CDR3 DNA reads TGTGCCAGCAGTGAAGCTGTACAGTTCTATGGCTACACCTTC.

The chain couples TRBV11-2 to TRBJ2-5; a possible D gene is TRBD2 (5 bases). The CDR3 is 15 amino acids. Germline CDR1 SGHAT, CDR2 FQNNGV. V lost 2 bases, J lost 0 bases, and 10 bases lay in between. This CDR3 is CASSLNPGNQETQYF. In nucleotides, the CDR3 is TGTGCCAGCAGCTTAAATCCCGGGAACCAAGAGACCCAGTACTTC.

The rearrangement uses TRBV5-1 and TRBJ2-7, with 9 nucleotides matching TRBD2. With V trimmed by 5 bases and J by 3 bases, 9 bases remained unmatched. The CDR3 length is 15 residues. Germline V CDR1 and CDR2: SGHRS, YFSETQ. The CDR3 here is CASRTGTSFLYEQYF. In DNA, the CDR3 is TGCGCCAGCAGAACCGGGACTAGCTTCCTCTACGAGCAGTACTTC.

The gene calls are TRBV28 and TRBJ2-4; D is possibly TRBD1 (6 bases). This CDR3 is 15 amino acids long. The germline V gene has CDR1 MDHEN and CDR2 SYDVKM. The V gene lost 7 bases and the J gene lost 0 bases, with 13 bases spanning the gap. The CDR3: CASTGAGLAKNIQYF. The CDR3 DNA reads TGTGCCAGCACAGGGGCAGGACTAGCCAAAAACATTCAGTACTTC. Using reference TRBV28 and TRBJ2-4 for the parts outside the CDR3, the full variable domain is DVKVTQSSRYLVKRTGEKVFLECVQDMDHENMFWYRQDPGLGLRLIYFSYDVKMKEKGDIPEGYSVSREKKERFSLILESASTNQTSMYLCASTGAGLAKNIQYFGAGTRLSVL.

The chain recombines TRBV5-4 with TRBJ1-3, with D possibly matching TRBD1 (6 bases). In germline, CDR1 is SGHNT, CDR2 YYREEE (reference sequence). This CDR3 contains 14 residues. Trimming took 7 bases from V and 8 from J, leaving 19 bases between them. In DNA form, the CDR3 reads TGTGCCAGCCAGGAGTCCGGTCCAGGGGACACCATATATTTT. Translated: CASQESGPGDTIYF.

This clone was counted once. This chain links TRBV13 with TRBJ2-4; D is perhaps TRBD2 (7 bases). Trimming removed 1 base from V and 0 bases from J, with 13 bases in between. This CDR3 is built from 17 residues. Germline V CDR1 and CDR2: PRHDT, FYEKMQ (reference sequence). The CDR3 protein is CASSLVGGPPAKNIQYF. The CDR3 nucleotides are TGTGCCAGCAGCTTAGTCGGGGGGCCCCCAGCCAAAAACATTCAGTACTTC.

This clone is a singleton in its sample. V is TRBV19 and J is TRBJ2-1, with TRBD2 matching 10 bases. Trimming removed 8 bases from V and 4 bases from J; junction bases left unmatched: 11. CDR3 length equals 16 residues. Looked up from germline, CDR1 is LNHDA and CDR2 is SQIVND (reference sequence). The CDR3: CASEDQRGGRYNEQFF. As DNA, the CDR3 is TGTGCCAGTGAGGATCAGCGGGGGGGCAGGTACAATGAGCAGTTCTTC. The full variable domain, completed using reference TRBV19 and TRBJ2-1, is DGGITQSPKYLFRKEGQNVTLSCEQNLNHDAMYWYRQDPGQGLRLIYYSQIVNDFQKGDIAEGYSVSREKKESFPLTVTSAQKNPTAFYLCASEDQRGGRYNEQFFGPGTRLTVL.

This chain's CDR3 is CASSLDRQETQYF. In DNA, the CDR3 is TGTGCCAGCAGCCTGGACAGACAAGAGACCCAGTACTTC. The chain couples TRBV7-7 to TRBJ2-5; D perhaps matches TRBD1 (6 bases). The CDR3 is 13 amino acids. Trimming pared 5 bases from V and 2 bases from J, leaving 9 bases between. The germline CDR1 and CDR2 sequences are SSHAT and FNYEAQ (reference sequence).

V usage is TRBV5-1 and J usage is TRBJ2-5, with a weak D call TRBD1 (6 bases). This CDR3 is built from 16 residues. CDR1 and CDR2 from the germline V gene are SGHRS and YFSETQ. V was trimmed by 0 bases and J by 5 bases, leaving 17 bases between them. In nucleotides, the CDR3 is TGCGCCAGCAGCTTGGGGCCGGGACAAGGGGTGGAGACCCAGTACTTC. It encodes CASSLGPGQGVETQYF.

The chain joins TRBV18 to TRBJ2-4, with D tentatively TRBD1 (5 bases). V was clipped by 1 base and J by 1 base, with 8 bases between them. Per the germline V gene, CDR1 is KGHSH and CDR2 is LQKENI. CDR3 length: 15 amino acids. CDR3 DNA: TGTGCCAGCTCACCACAAGACAGCGCCAAAAACATTCAGTACTTC. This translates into CASSPQDSAKNIQYF.

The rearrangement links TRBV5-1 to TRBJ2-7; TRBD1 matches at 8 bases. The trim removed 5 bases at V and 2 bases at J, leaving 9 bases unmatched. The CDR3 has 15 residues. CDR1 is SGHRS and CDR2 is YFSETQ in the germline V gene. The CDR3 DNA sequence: TGCGCCAGCAGGCCCGACAGGGGCGATACCTACGAGCAGTACTTC. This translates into CASRPDRGDTYEQYF. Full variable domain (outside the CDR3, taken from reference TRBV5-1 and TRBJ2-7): KAGVTQTPRYLIKTRGQQVTLSCSPISGHRSVSWYQQTPGQGLQFLFEYFSETQRNKGNFPGRFSGRQFSNSRSEMNVSTLELGDSALYLCASRPDRGDTYEQYFGPGTRLTVT.

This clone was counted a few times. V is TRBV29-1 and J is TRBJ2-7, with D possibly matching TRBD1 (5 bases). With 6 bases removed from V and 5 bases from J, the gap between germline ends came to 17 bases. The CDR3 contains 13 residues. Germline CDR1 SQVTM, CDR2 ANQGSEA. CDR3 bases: TGCAGCGTACGACAGCCGTTGAAGGACGAGCAGTACTTC. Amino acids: CSVRQPLKDEQYF.

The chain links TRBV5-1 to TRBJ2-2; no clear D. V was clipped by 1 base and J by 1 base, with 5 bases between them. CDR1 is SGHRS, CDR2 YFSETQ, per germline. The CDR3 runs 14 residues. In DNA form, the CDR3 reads TGCGCCAGCAGCTTGACAGAGAACACCGGGGAGCTGTTTTTT. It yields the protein CASSLTENTGELFF.

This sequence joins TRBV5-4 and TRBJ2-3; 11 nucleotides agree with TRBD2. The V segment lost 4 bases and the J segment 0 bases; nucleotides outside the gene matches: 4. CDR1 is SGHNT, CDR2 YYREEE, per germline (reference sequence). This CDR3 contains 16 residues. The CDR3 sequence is CASSGTSGYSTDTQYF. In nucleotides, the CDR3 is TGTGCCAGCAGCGGGACTAGCGGTTATAGCACAGATACGCAGTATTTT.

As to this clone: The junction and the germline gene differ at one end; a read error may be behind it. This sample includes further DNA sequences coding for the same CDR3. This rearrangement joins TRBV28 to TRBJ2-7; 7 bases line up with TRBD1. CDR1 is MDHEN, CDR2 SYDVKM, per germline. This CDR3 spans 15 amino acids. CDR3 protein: CASRDTGVSSYEQYF. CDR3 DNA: TGTGCTAGCAGGGACACAGGGGTCAGCTCCTACGAGCAGTACTTC.

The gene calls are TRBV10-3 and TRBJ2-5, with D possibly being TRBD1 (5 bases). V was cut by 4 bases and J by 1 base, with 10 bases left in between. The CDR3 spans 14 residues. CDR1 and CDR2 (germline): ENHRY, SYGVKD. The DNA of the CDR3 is TGTGCCATCAGTGCCAATCAGGGCCAAGAGACCCAGTACTTC. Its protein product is CAISANQGQETQYF.

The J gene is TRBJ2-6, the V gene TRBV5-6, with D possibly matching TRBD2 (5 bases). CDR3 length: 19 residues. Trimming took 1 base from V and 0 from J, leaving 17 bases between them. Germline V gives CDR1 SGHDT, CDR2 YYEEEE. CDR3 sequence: CASSLRSGWTPSGANVLTF. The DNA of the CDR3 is TGTGCCAGCAGCTTGAGATCGGGCTGGACTCCCTCTGGGGCCAACGTCCTGACTTTC. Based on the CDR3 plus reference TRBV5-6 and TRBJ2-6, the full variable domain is DAGVTQSPTHLIKTRGQQVTLRCSPKSGHDTVSWYQQALGQGPQFIFQYYEEEERQRGNFPDRFSGHQFPNYSSELNVNALLLGDSALYLCASSLRSGWTPSGANVLTFGAGSRLTVL.

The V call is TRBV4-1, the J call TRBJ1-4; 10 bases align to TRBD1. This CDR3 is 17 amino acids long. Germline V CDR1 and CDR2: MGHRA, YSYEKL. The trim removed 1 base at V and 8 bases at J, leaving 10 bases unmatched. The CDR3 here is CASSQAGTGVFEEKLFF. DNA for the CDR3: TGCGCCAGCAGCCAAGCCGGGACAGGGGTCTTTGAGGAAAAACTGTTTTTT.

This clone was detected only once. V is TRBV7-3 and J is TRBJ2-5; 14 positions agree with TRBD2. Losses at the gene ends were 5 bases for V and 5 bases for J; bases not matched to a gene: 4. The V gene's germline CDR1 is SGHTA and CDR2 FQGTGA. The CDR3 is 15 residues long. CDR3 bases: TGTGCCAGCAGCCCCCGGACTAGCGGGGGGGAGACCCAGTACTTC. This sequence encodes CASSPRTSGGETQYF.

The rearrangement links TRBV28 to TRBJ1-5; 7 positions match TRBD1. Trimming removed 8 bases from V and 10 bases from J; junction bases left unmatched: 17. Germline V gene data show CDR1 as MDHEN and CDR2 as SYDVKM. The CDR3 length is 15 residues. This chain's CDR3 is CASRPSAGTASPQHF. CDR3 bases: TGTGCCAGCCGACCATCCGCCGGGACAGCGAGCCCCCAGCATTTT.

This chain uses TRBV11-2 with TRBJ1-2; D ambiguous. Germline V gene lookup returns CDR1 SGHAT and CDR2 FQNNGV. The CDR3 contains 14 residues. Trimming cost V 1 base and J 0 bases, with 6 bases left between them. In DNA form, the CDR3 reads TGTGCCAGCAGCTTAGTTACGGCTAACTATGGCTACACCTTC. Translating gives CASSLVTANYGYTF.

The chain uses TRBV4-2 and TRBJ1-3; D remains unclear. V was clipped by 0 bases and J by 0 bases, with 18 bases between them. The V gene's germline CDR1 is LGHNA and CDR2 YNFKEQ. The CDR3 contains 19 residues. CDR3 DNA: TGTGCCAGCAGCCAAGATTTCGGTACAGTTAGACACTCTGGAAACACCATATATTTT. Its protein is CASSQDFGTVRHSGNTIYF.